A selection of T cell receptor beta chains follows, all from one sample in a study of blood T cell repertoires in COVID-19. TCRdb's table, derived via immunoSEQ multiplex PCR, lists solely in-frame clones and lacks some. Altogether roughly 400,000 clones are present, around 87% being singletons, with the ten largest covering 2.3%. The sample taken for sequencing was peripheral blood. These receptors originate from a woman aged 55-69 years with COVID-19, enrolled during active disease. The CDR3 runs from the conserved cysteine through the conserved F or W. Each record gives: J gene, D gene, CDR3 length, V gene, clone size, CDR3 DNA, CDR3 protein. The D gene is left open where the match is weak. Size tells how often a clone was seen (once, few, many) or the class of an expanded clone, and some rows leave it out.

TRBJ2-3 . 22 TRBV27 . TGTGCCAGCGGTCCCGGCGCAGTTTATATTCGGCTAGGCCCTTCGAGCACAGATACGCAGTATTTT CASGPGAVYIRLGPSSTDTQYF
TRBJ1-2 . 14 TRBV7-9 . TGTGCCAGCAGCGTCACCCCCGCGGACTATGGCTACACCTTC CASSVTPADYGYTF
TRBJ2-1 . 17 TRBV3-1/TRBV3-2 . TGTGCCAGCAGCCAAGATTCCTCGAGAGCCGGCTACAATGAGCAGTTCTTC CASSQDSSRAGYNEQFF
TRBJ1-5 . 13 TRBV2 . TGTGCCAGCAGTGACTTCCCCGGTCAGCCCCAGCATTTT CASSDFPGQPQHF
TRBJ1-3 TRBD1 14 TRBV5-4 once TGTGCCAGCAGCTTGGAGACAGGGGTGAACACCATATATTTT CASSLETGVNTIYF
TRBJ1-6 TRBD1 16 TRBV25-1 few TGTGCCAGCAGCGCTCCGGGACAGGAATATAATTCACCCCTCCACTTT CASSAPGQEYNSPLHF
TRBJ1-1 . 15 TRBV28 . TGTGCCAGCAGGGCCGTGGGGGGGGCGAACACTGAAGCTTTCTTT CASRAVGGANTEAFF
TRBJ2-1 . 12 TRBV5-1 . TGCGCCAGCAGCGTACAATACAATGAGCAGTTCTTC CASSVQYNEQFF
TRBJ1-2 . 14 TRBV11-1 . TGTGCCAGCAGCGCAAGGGGCTCAGGGGACCGCAGCGCCTTC CASSARGSGDRSAF
TRBJ1-5 . 15 TRBV12-5 . TGTGCTAGTGGTCAGCCGGGAGCCTTTAATCAGCCCCAGCATTTT CASGQPGAFNQPQHF
TRBJ1-2 . 13 TRBV9 . TGTGCCAGCAGCGTAGTCAGTAACTATGGCTACACCTTC CASSVVSNYGYTF
TRBJ2-7 . 15 TRBV19 . TGTGCCAGTAGAGTTTTTGAAGGGAGCTCCTACGAGCAGTACTTC CASRVFEGSSYEQYF
TRBJ2-5 . 14 TRBV6-5 once TGTGCCAGCAGCTCTGGGGGCTCACAAGAGACCCAGTACTTC CASSSGGSQETQYF
TRBJ1-5 TRBD1 13 TRBV19 . TGTGCCAGTAGTCCCGACAGGGCTCAGCCCCAGCATTTT CASSPDRAQPQHF
TRBJ2-1 TRBD2 17 TRBV4-1 . TGCGCCAGCAGCCAAGATAGCGGGGGCCTTCCCGGGGATGAGCAGTTCTTC CASSQDSGGLPGDEQFF
TRBJ2-7 TRBD1 14 TRBV6-5 once TGTGCCAGCAGTCCATCAGGGGGCGGTTACGAGCAGTACTTC CASSPSGGGYEQYF
TRBJ1-2 . 15 TRBV7-8 few TGTGCCAGCAGCTTAGCGCGTCGCTCCGGCTATGGCTACACCTTC CASSLARRSGYGYTF
TRBJ2-1 TRBD1 15 TRBV19 . TGTGCCAGTAGTACGGACAGGGGCACCTACAATGAGCAGTTCTTC CASSTDRGTYNEQFF
TRBJ2-7 TRBD1 16 TRBV4-1 . TGCGCCAGCAGCCAAGATTCTGAGACAGGGGATTTCGAGCAGTACTTC CASSQDSETGDFEQYF
TRBJ2-3 TRBD1 14 TRBV10-3 . TGTGCCATCAGTAGGACAGGGGGCACAGATACGCAGTATTTT CAISRTGGTDTQYF
TRBJ2-7 . 15 TRBV4-1 . TGCGCCAGCAGCCAAGATGCCCAGAACCCCTACGAGCAGTACTTC CASSQDAQNPYEQYF
TRBJ2-7 TRBD1 14 TRBV6-5 . TGTGCCAGCGACCTACAGGGGCCTTCCTACGAGCAGTACTTC CASDLQGPSYEQYF
TRBJ2-5 TRBD1 15 TRBV7-2 . TGTGCCAGCAGCTCGGGGACAGCGCGGCGGGAGACCCAGTACTTC CASSSGTARRETQYF
TRBJ2-7 TRBD1 16 TRBV19 once TGTGCCAGTAGTACCCGTGGGCCTCGACAGGGCTACGAGCAGTACTTC CASSTRGPRQGYEQYF
TRBJ1-5 . 15 TRBV19 once TGTGCCAGTACCAACCCCCGGGGTGGCGATCAGCCCCAGCATTTT CASTNPRGGDQPQHF
TRBJ1-2 . 13 TRBV5-1 . TGCGCCAGCAGCTTGTCGGGGAACTATGGCTACACCTTC CASSLSGNYGYTF
TRBJ2-1 . 17 TRBV5-5 . TGTGCCAGCAGCTTGGGCAGTCCGTCTTCGCACTACAATGAGCAGTTCTTC CASSLGSPSSHYNEQFF
TRBJ1-6 . 15 TRBV6-5 once TGTGCCAGCAGTTACGGGGGCAAACCTTATTCACCCCTCCACTTT CASSYGGKPYSPLHF
TRBJ1-1 TRBD1 16 TRBV11-2 . TGTGCCAGCAGCCCAGGGACAGGGGGGATGAACACTGAAGCTTTCTTT CASSPGTGGMNTEAFF
TRBJ1-5 . 13 TRBV6-6 . TGTGCCAGCAGTTACTCGCAGGATCAGCCCCAGCATTTT CASSYSQDQPQHF
TRBJ1-1 . 15 TRBV5-1 . TGCGCCAGCAGCTTGGACAGGACACGGAACACTGAAGCTTTCTTT CASSLDRTRNTEAFF
TRBJ1-4 TRBD1 12 TRBV10-3 . TGTGCCATTCAGGGGGGTAATGAAAAGCTGTTTTTT CAIQGGNEKLFF
TRBJ2-6 . 15 TRBV7-9 . TGTGCCAGCAGCCACTGGAGCTCTGGGGCCAACGTCCTGACTTTC CASSHWSSGANVLTF
TRBJ2-1 . 13 TRBV2 . TGTGCCAGCAGCCTGGACAGTAAAAATGAGCAGTTCTTC CASSLDSKNEQFF
TRBJ1-6 TRBD1 14 TRBV7-7 . TGTGCTAGCAGCTTAGACAGGGGTAGTTCACCCCTCCACTTT CASSLDRGSSPLHF
TRBJ1-1 . 14 TRBV29-1 . TGCAGCGTTGAAGATCTGGGCCAGGGACTTGTAGCTTTCTTT CSVEDLGQGLVAFF
TRBJ2-3 TRBD1 14 TRBV5-1 . TGCGCCAGCAGCTTGGAGGGGGCTGGAGATACGCAGTATTTT CASSLEGAGDTQYF
TRBJ1-6 TRBD1 16 TRBV19 . TGTGCCAGTAGTAAACAGGGGCTCGGCGGGAATTCACCCCTCCACTTT CASSKQGLGGNSPLHF
TRBJ2-7 . 12 TRBV15 . TGTGCCACCAGCAGTGGCGGGTACGAGCAGTACTTC CATSSGGYEQYF
TRBJ1-6 . 13 TRBV27 . TGTGCCAGCAGGCGACAGGATTTTTCACCCCTCCACTTT CASRRQDFSPLHF
TRBJ1-4 . 16 TRBV6-6 . TGTGCCAGCAGTCCCGGGGAGACTTCAACTAATGAAAAACTGTTTTTT CASSPGETSTNEKLFF
TRBJ1-1 TRBD1 14 TRBV2 . TGTGCCAGCAACCGACAGGGGGCCGACACTGAAGCTTTCTTT CASNRQGADTEAFF
TRBJ2-7 TRBD1 15 TRBV19 . TGTGCCAGTAGTATCAGGACAGGGGGCTCCTACGAGCAGTACTTC CASSIRTGGSYEQYF
TRBJ1-1 . 15 TRBV5-4 . TGTGCCAGCAGCTTGCCCGTGGGCGCCGGCACTGAAGCTTTCTTT CASSLPVGAGTEAFF
TRBJ1-5 TRBD1 13 TRBV28 . TGTGCCAGCAGTTGGGACAGTGCTGGGCCCCAGCATTTT CASSWDSAGPQHF